Detailed here is one TCR beta chain. Its antigen is unknown. TCRdb redid the calling of the 5' RACE reads with MiXCR, one entry per CDR3 protein. The table shows 510,000 or so distinct CDR3 sequences, with 15% to 20% occurring only once. This entry is derived from a study of T cells after yellow fever vaccination. The study's findings and limits: At approximately 95% for CD4 and 75% to 90% for CD8, most primary-vaccination clones showed up again after the booster. Abundant bulk-derived clonotypes could contaminate FACS-sorted repertoires. Clonotype sharing between CD4 and CD8 compartments was small. A secondary response was less intense yet reached its peak sooner, at day 5 versus 15.

The sample was PBMCs, taken 15 days after the yellow fever booster vaccination. The clonotype comes from a man aged 25-45 years who received the YFV17D yellow fever vaccine.

CDR3 sequence (DNA): TGTGCCATCAGTGAAGGAGGCAGCCTTTCCTATACGCAGTATTTT. It specifies CAISEGGSLSYTQYF. The chain links TRBV10-3 to TRBJ2-3, with a weak D call TRBD2 (5 bases). CDR1 is ENHRY and CDR2 is SYGVKD in the germline V gene. Trimming cost V 3 bases and J 7 bases, with 17 bases left between them. This CDR3 has 15 residues.